The next 15 T cell receptor beta chains were all read from a single sample in a study of T cells in Graves' hyperthyroidism and ophthalmopathy. There were TCR beta CDR3 regions amplified from RNA transcripts. In the first-round RT-PCR of the TCR CDR3, the HTBI primer set was used. TCRdb itself ran the multiplex PCR reads through MiXCR, one entry per CDR3 protein. This sample has about 580,000 distinct CDR3 sequences, with about 45% found just once. The material sequenced was peripheral blood or thyroid tissue (not recorded which). The receptors originated from a woman younger than 35 with Graves' hyperthyroidism.

This clonotype was seen just once. The chain carries TRBV25-1 and TRBJ1-2; a possible D gene is TRBD1 (6 bases). Germline CDR1 MGHDK, CDR2 SYGVNS. The CDR3 sequence is 13 residues long. Trimming stripped 1 base from V and 6 bases from J, with 9 bases between. In DNA, the CDR3 is TGTGCCAGCAGTGAATTGGGGGGGCATGGCTACACCTTC. As protein: CASSELGGHGYTF.

DNA for the CDR3: TGTGCCAGCAGCCGACAGGGGGCTTTCTTT. Translation: CASSRQGAFF. V gene TRBV2 combines with J gene TRBJ1-1, with 8 positions matching TRBD1. The trim removed 6 bases at V and 11 bases at J, leaving 2 bases unmatched. This CDR3 contains 10 residues. The germline V gene encodes CDR1 SNHLY and CDR2 FYNNEI.

CDR3 sequence reads: CASSLGPGNSPLHF. In DNA, the CDR3 is TGTGCCAGCAGCTTAGGTCCAGGAAATTCACCCCTCCACTTT. The chain recombines TRBV7-2 with TRBJ1-6; no reliable D call. Germline V gene lookup returns CDR1 SGHTA and CDR2 FQGNSA. Deletions cut 1 base from V and 7 bases from J, with 8 bases between. This CDR3 spans 14 amino acids.

Comment on this clonotype: This clone may be a read error of a much larger clone one base away. The chain recombines TRBV4-1 with TRBJ1-2; possibly TRBD1 for D (5 bases). CDR3 size: 13 residues. Looked up from germline, CDR1 is MGHRA and CDR2 is YSYEKL. The CDR3 region is CTSSQDRGYGYTF. DNA of the CDR3: TGCACCAGCAGCCAAGATCGGGGGTATGGCTACACCTTC.

This clonotype was seen many times. The gene calls are TRBV20-1 and TRBJ1-5; the D is unclear. Germline V gene data show CDR1 as DFQATT and CDR2 as SNEGSKA (reference sequence). The V and J ends lost 0 bases and 4 bases respectively, with 10 bases between them. CDR3 length: 14 residues. DNA for the CDR3: TGCAGTGCTAGAGATTTGCAGGAAAATCAGCCCCAGCATTTT. Translating gives CSARDLQENQPQHF.

This clonotype was seen many times. The chain is built from TRBV2 and TRBJ1-1, with a possible D match to TRBD1 (5 bases). Trimming left V 4 bases short and J 5 bases short, with 17 bases between. Germline loops: CDR1 SNHLY, CDR2 FYNNEI. The CDR3 length is 15 residues. The CDR3: CASSASRVTGTEAFF. CDR3 nucleotide sequence: TGTGCCAGCAGTGCATCCAGGGTCACGGGAACTGAAGCTTTCTTT.

This clonotype was counted ten times or more. The V and J genes are TRBV25-1 and TRBJ2-2, with a weak D call TRBD2 (5 bases). The V and J ends lost 1 base and 1 base respectively, with 10 bases between them. This CDR3 region has 16 residues. Looked up from germline, CDR1 is MGHDK and CDR2 is SYGVNS. The CDR3 protein is CASSELRAVNTGELFF. The DNA for the CDR3 is TGTGCCAGCAGTGAATTGAGGGCAGTGAACACCGGGGAGCTGTTTTTT.

This clonotype was picked up many times. The genes are TRBV6-1 and TRBJ1-3; D not resolved. CDR3 size: 14 residues. Germline-derived CDR1 and CDR2 are MNHNS and SASEGT. The germline V and J ends were trimmed by 1 base and 7 bases, with 11 bases remaining between them. The CDR3 DNA follows: TGTGCCAGCAGTGAAGGCGGGCCGGCCAACACCATATATTTT. Its translation is CASSEGGPANTIYF.

J is TRBJ2-3 and V is TRBV2; D gene unclear. Germline CDR1 SNHLY, CDR2 FYNNEI. CDR3 size: 13 residues. V was clipped by 6 bases and J by 1 base, with 8 bases between them. The CDR3 DNA follows: TGTGCCAGCAGCCCTTTCGGCACAGATACGCAGTATTTT. It translates to CASSPFGTDTQYF. Drawing the rest from reference TRBV2 and TRBJ2-3, the complete variable domain is EPEVTQTPSHQVTQMGQEVILRCVPISNHLYFYWYRQILGQKVEFLVSFYNNEISEKSEIFDDQFSVERPDGSNFTLKIRSTKLEDSAMYFCASSPFGTDTQYFGPGTRLTVL.

The chain joins TRBV29-1 to TRBJ2-7; 7 bases are a match to TRBD2. Germline trimming cut 5 bases from V and 5 bases from J; bases unmatched to any gene: 12. CDR3 size: 14 residues. Germline V CDR1 and CDR2: SQVTM, ANQGSEA. CDR3 residues: CSVSGGGSLDEQYF. The CDR3 nucleotides are TGCAGCGTTAGTGGTGGCGGGAGCCTCGACGAGCAGTACTTC.

The CDR3 region has the DNA TGTGCCAGCAGTCCACTAGCGGGAGTAACAGATACGCAGTATTTT. Amino acids: CASSPLAGVTDTQYF. V usage is TRBV7-6 and J usage is TRBJ2-3; 11 bases align to TRBD2. The CDR3 has 15 amino acids. Germline lookup yields CDR1 SGHVS and CDR2 FNYEAQ. V gave up 6 bases and J gave up 3 bases; unmatched junction bases: 5.

This clonotype was found a few times. A much larger clone is a single base away; this may be a read error. The J gene is TRBJ1-1, the V gene TRBV13, with D unresolved. The V gene's germline CDR1 is PRHDT and CDR2 FYEKMQ (reference sequence). There are 14 residues in the CDR3. V was trimmed by 1 base and J by 3 bases, leaving 9 bases between them. DNA of the CDR3: TGTGCCAGCAGCTTAGTATGGGAGGACACTGAAGCTTTCTTT. It translates to CASSLVWEDTEAFF.

V gene TRBV7-9 combines with J gene TRBJ1-4, with 8 bases that match TRBD1. With 0 bases clipped from V and 8 bases from J, the junction kept 5 bases outside the gene matches. Per the germline V gene, CDR1 is SEHNR and CDR2 is FQNEAQ (reference sequence). The CDR3 is made up of 15 amino acids. The CDR3 is CASSLAAGGQEKLFF. The CDR3 DNA reads as TGTGCCAGCAGCTTAGCCGCAGGGGGCCAGGAAAAACTGTTTTTT.

This clonotype has more than one count but fewer than ten. The chain has TRBV7-9 and TRBJ2-7; 11 positions agree with TRBD2. The J call may be mistaken, given a closer DNA end match to TRBJ2-1. Looked up from germline, CDR1 is SEHNR and CDR2 is FQNEAQ (reference sequence). The CDR3 contains 15 residues. The CDR3 sequence is CASSLTSGRHNEQFF. In nucleotides, the CDR3 is TGTGCCAGCAGCCTTACTAGCGGGAGACACAATGAGCAGTTCTTC.

The gene calls are TRBV6-1 and TRBJ2-5; D tentatively reads TRBD1 or TRBD2 (8 bases each). Trimming removed 4 bases from V and 10 bases from J, with 16 bases in between. This CDR3 region has 13 residues. Germline V gene lookup returns CDR1 MNHNS and CDR2 SASEGT. The CDR3 here is CASSATGAGGQYF. CDR3 in DNA: TGTGCCAGCAGTGCGACAGGGGCGGGGGGCCAGTACTTC.